Shown below are 3 T cell receptor beta chains from a single sample sequenced in a study of shared clonotypes between healthy human individuals. This table comes from immunoSEQ multiplex PCR, and its TCRdb copy is limited to in-frame clones, with some not included. The table has under 2,500,000 clones, under 97% seen once; the top ten hold roughly 0.13%. Sequences were obtained from naive CD4+ T cells sorted from blood. As to subset: CD45RA+ positively selected. The receptors shown here come from a young man in good health.

This sequence joins TRBV7-2 and TRBJ1-1; D perhaps matches TRBD1 (5 bases). Germline assignment: CDR1 SGHTA and CDR2 FQGNSA. Trimming removed 5 bases from V and 0 bases from J, with 10 bases in between. This CDR3 spans 14 amino acids. The CDR3 nucleotides are TGTGCCAGCAGCCGGGGCCTCATGAACACTGAAGCTTTCTTT. Translated, it gives CASSRGLMNTEAFF.

This chain connects TRBV19 to TRBJ1-2; D may be TRBD1 (5 bases). The CDR3 has 13 amino acids. In germline, CDR1 is LNHDA, CDR2 SQIVND (reference sequence). V gave up 11 bases and J gave up 8 bases, with 21 bases separating them. CDR3 amino acids: CACSKQGVIGYTF. The CDR3 nucleotides are TGTGCCTGCTCGAAGCAGGGCGTCATCGGCTACACCTTC.

The genes are TRBV10-3 and TRBJ2-5; D is uncertain. Trimming stripped 3 bases from V and 5 bases from J, with 7 bases between. This CDR3 has 12 residues. Per the germline V gene, CDR1 is ENHRY and CDR2 is SYGVKD. CDR3 residues: CAISDSRETQYF. The CDR3 region has the DNA TGTGCCATCAGTGATTCCCGGGAGACCCAGTACTTC.